Below are 27 T cell receptor beta chains sequenced from a single sample in a study of shared clonotypes between healthy human individuals. Clones were sequenced by immunoSEQ multiplex PCR, and TCRdb holds only the in-frame ones, with some missing. The data hold under 550,000 clones, with 96% observed a single time. Sequencing was carried out using naive CD4+ T cells sorted from blood. Subset defined: CD45RA+ positively selected. The receptor source for this set is a young woman in good health.

This chain links TRBV10-3 with TRBJ2-1; 11 bases align to TRBD2. Germline V CDR1 and CDR2: ENHRY, SYGVKD. After removal of 0 bases from V and 6 bases from J, the junction contained 4 bases not matched to a gene. The CDR3 extends over 16 amino acids. The CDR3 sequence: CAISESRTSGSNEQFF. The CDR3 coding sequence is TGTGCCATCAGTGAGTCCCGGACTAGCGGGTCCAATGAGCAGTTCTTC.

Comment on this clone: The junction and the germline gene differ at one end; a read error may be behind it. The V call is TRBV28, the J call TRBJ2-2; TRBD2 aligns across 9 bases. The germline CDR1 and CDR2 sequences are MDHEN and SYDVKM. The length of the CDR3 is 14 residues. In DNA form, the CDR3 reads TGTGCCAGCAGATCTAGCGGGAACTCCGGGGAGCTGTTTTTT. Its protein product is CASRSSGNSGELFF.

V is TRBV11-2 and J is TRBJ1-5; D is unclear. The CDR3 is 16 residues long. Trimming took off 4 bases at V and 3 bases at J, with 16 bases between the two ends. The germline CDR1 and CDR2 sequences are SGHAT and FQNNGV. DNA of the CDR3: TGTGCCAGCAGCTCGCCGGGAGGTTGGGACAATCAGCCCCAGCATTTT. Amino acids: CASSSPGGWDNQPQHF.

This chain joins TRBV2 and TRBJ2-4; possibly TRBD2 for D (6 bases). Germline CDR1 is SNHLY and CDR2 is FYNNEI. Trimming shortened V by 6 bases and J by 0 bases, and 15 bases separated the two germline ends. The CDR3 has 16 amino acids. CDR3 region: CASSLRTGVAKNIQYF. In DNA, the CDR3 is TGTGCCAGCAGCCTGAGAACGGGAGTAGCCAAAAACATTCAGTACTTC.

The chain recombines TRBV11-2 with TRBJ2-2; D unclear. This CDR3 is built from 16 residues. The V and J ends lost 1 base and 7 bases respectively, with 16 bases between them. Germline V lookup: CDR1 SGHAT, CDR2 FQNNGV. DNA for the CDR3: TGTGCCAGCAGCTTAGTAGTGGGATTCCGTAGCGGGGAGCTGTTTTTT. Its translation is CASSLVVGFRSGELFF.

V and J are TRBV6-6 and TRBJ1-5, with 7 bases lining up with TRBD1. Per germline, CDR1 MNHNY and CDR2 SVGAGI (reference sequence). The CDR3 totals 14 residues. Trimming took 6 bases from V and 3 from J; bases not matched to a gene: 5. This CDR3 is CASSSGTDNQPQHF. CDR3 DNA: TGTGCCAGCAGCTCCGGGACAGACAATCAGCCCCAGCATTTT.

This chain joins TRBV7-8 and TRBJ2-7, with D unresolved. Per the germline V gene, CDR1 is SGHVS and CDR2 is FQNEAQ. The V end was cut by 5 bases, the J end by 3 bases, with 14 bases between. The CDR3 extends over 14 amino acids. The CDR3 nucleotides are TGTGCCAGCAGCATACACAGACTCGGCTACGAGCAGTACTTC. It specifies CASSIHRLGYEQYF.

V is TRBV5-1 and J is TRBJ2-1; D gene ambiguous. The CDR3 spans 14 residues. The V end was cut by 6 bases, the J end by 2 bases, with 12 bases between. Germline loops: CDR1 SGHRS, CDR2 YFSETQ. CDR3 sequence: CASTSDSTYNEQFF. The CDR3 nucleotides are TGCGCCAGCACCTCGGATTCGACCTACAATGAGCAGTTCTTC.

The rearrangement joins TRBV5-6 to TRBJ2-4; D may match TRBD1 or TRBD2 (5 bases each). CDR1 is SGHDT and CDR2 is YYEEEE in the germline V gene. This CDR3 has 11 residues. V lost 4 bases and J 6 bases, leaving 5 bases between the germline ends. The CDR3 loop is CASSGGNIQYF. In DNA form, the CDR3 reads TGTGCCAGCAGCGGGGGAAACATTCAGTACTTC.

V and J are TRBV4-2 and TRBJ2-7, with a possible D match to TRBD2 (5 bases). The CDR3 is made up of 15 amino acids. Germline CDR1 LGHNA, CDR2 YNFKEQ. V gave up 4 bases and J gave up 0 bases, with 13 bases separating them. The CDR3 DNA is TGTGCCAGCAGCCGGTACGCGAGCGGCTCCTACGAGCAGTACTTC. It is translated as CASSRYASGSYEQYF.

The chain couples TRBV29-1 to TRBJ1-1; the match to TRBD1 covers 10 bases. Per germline, CDR1 SQVTM and CDR2 ANQGSEA. J gave up 7 bases and V 4 bases, and 0 bases lay outside the gene matches. The CDR3 covers 11 residues. As DNA, the CDR3 is TGCAGCGTTGGGGACAGGGGTGAAGCTTTCTTT. Protein product: CSVGDRGEAFF.

The rearrangement links TRBV27 to TRBJ2-3; tentative D call: TRBD2 (6 bases). The V end lost 7 bases, the J end lost 6 bases, and 20 bases lay between the germline ends. The CDR3 runs 15 residues. Germline CDR1 MNHEY, CDR2 SMNVEV (reference sequence). This CDR3 is CASTKAGLRDDTQYF. The CDR3 bases are TGTGCCAGCACCAAGGCGGGGTTGAGGGATGATACGCAGTATTTT.

The chain has TRBV27 and TRBJ1-1; TRBD1 agrees at 7 bases. The length of the CDR3 is 17 residues. Germline loops: CDR1 MNHEY, CDR2 SMNVEV (reference sequence). V lost 5 bases and J lost 1; bases outside the gene matches: 13. In nucleotides, the CDR3 is TGTGCCAGCAGTCCATTGACAGGGTCGGGTAGGAACACTGAAGCTTTCTTT. It translates to CASSPLTGSGRNTEAFF.

This clone was found once. This chain uses TRBV5-1 with TRBJ2-3; 14 positions match TRBD2. Per the germline V gene, CDR1 is SGHRS and CDR2 is YFSETQ. There are 16 residues in the CDR3. The J segment lost 9 bases and the V segment lost 4 bases, leaving 10 bases of the junction unmatched. In DNA, the CDR3 is TGCGCCAGCAGCCCTCAGACTAGCGGGAGGGGAGGGACGCAGTATTTT. Encoded protein: CASSPQTSGRGGTQYF. Looking up the rest from reference TRBV5-1 and TRBJ2-3 gives the full variable domain: KAGVTQTPRYLIKTRGQQVTLSCSPISGHRSVSWYQQTPGQGLQFLFEYFSETQRNKGNFPGRFSGRQFSNSRSEMNVSTLELGDSALYLCASSPQTSGRGGTQYFGPGTRLTVL.

The chain joins TRBV6-5 to TRBJ2-7, with 7 bases matching TRBD2. The CDR3 runs 15 residues. J was trimmed by 3 bases and V by 8 bases; bases with no gene match: 13. Per the germline V gene, CDR1 is MNHEY and CDR2 is SVGAGI. Here the CDR3 DNA reads TGTGCCAGCGGGACCGATTCGGGAGGTATCTACGAGCAGTACTTC. It translates to CASGTDSGGIYEQYF.

The V gene is TRBV5-1, the J gene TRBJ2-6, with 11 bases aligning to TRBD2. Trimming at V came to 4 bases and at J to 3 bases, leaving 9 bases not matched to a gene. Germline loops: CDR1 SGHRS, CDR2 YFSETQ. CDR3 length: 18 amino acids. CDR3 sequence reads: CASSELAGGPVGANVLTF. The CDR3 DNA follows: TGCGCCAGCAGCGAATTAGCGGGAGGGCCGGTTGGGGCCAACGTCCTGACTTTC.

CDR3 in amino acids: CASLRQGAYEQYF. The DNA of the CDR3 is TGTGCCAGCCTTCGACAGGGGGCCTACGAGCAGTACTTC. The chain recombines TRBV28 with TRBJ2-7; 9 nucleotides align to TRBD1. CDR1 is MDHEN, CDR2 SYDVKM, per germline. J was trimmed by 2 bases and V by 8 bases; bases with no gene match: 4. The CDR3 consists of 13 residues.

This chain connects TRBV5-4 to TRBJ2-3; TRBD2 matches at 10 bases. CDR1 SGHNT and CDR2 YYREEE come from the germline V gene (reference sequence). This CDR3 comprises 16 residues. The ends lost 5 bases at V and 4 bases at J; junction bases unmatched: 10. CDR3 protein: CASRGQLAGVSDTQYF. The CDR3 DNA reads TGTGCCAGCAGAGGACAGCTAGCGGGAGTCTCAGATACGCAGTATTTT.

V is TRBV5-4 and J is TRBJ1-1, with D perhaps matching TRBD1 (5 bases). The CDR3 length is 16 residues. The ends were cut back, 1 base at V and 5 bases at J, with 18 bases in the middle. CDR1 and CDR2 (germline): SGHNT, YYREEE (reference sequence). The CDR3 nucleotides read TGTGCCAGCAGCTTGCGACAGACCGCGGGGGGGACTGAAGCTTTCTTT. This codes for CASSLRQTAGGTEAFF.

The J gene is TRBJ1-3, the V gene TRBV18, with D perhaps matching TRBD1 (5 bases). Looked up from germline, CDR1 is KGHSH and CDR2 is LQKENI. The CDR3 is 17 residues long. V was clipped by 3 bases and J by 0 bases, with 15 bases between them. CDR3 sequence reads: CASSPPGQAYSGNTIYF. The CDR3 DNA sequence: TGTGCCAGCTCACCGCCGGGGCAGGCGTACTCTGGAAACACCATATATTTT.

This chain joins TRBV15 and TRBJ2-1; 8 nucleotides align to TRBD2. With 3 bases clipped from V and 0 bases from J, the junction kept 7 bases outside the gene matches. From germline, CDR1 is LNHNV and CDR2 YYDKDF (reference sequence). The CDR3 extends over 17 amino acids. CDR3 nucleotides: TGTGCCACCAGCAGGGTAAATAGCGGGGACTCCTACAATGAGCAGTTCTTC. Its protein is CATSRVNSGDSYNEQFF.

CDR3 sequence reads: CASSQVRDVNEQFF. CDR3 nucleotides: TGCGCCAGCAGCCAAGTCAGGGACGTCAATGAGCAGTTCTTC. This rearrangement joins TRBV4-1 to TRBJ2-1, with D possibly being TRBD1 or TRBD2 (5 bases each). Germline CDR1 and CDR2: MGHRA and YSYEKL. This CDR3 contains 14 residues. Trimming took off 1 base at V and 6 bases at J, with 10 bases between the two ends.

The rearrangement uses TRBV7-8 and TRBJ1-4; D unclear. CDR3 length equals 15 residues. Trimming removed 3 bases from V and 8 bases from J, with 16 bases in between. The germline CDR1 and CDR2 sequences are SGHVS and FQNEAQ. CDR3 nucleotides: TGTGCCAGCAGCTTGTCCGTCCAAGAATGGGAAAAACTGTTTTTT. Amino acid sequence: CASSLSVQEWEKLFF.

This chain joins TRBV6-5 and TRBJ1-4, with D possibly matching TRBD1 (6 bases). The CDR3 runs 15 residues. The V gene lost 4 bases and the J gene lost 5 bases, with 14 bases spanning the gap. CDR1 and CDR2 (germline): MNHEY, SVGAGI. The DNA for the CDR3 is TGTGCCAGCAGTTTCTCCCGGGGGCGAAATGAAAAACTGTTTTTT. Protein sequence: CASSFSRGRNEKLFF.

The chain joins TRBV7-9 to TRBJ1-1; no clear D gene. Trimming removed 5 bases at V and 2 bases at J, with 12 bases between. This CDR3 region has 14 residues. Germline loops: CDR1 SEHNR, CDR2 FQNEAQ (reference sequence). The CDR3 DNA is TGTGCCAGCAGCCCAACTCAGAGTAACACTGAAGCTTTCTTT. The encoded protein is CASSPTQSNTEAFF.

V is TRBV27 and J is TRBJ1-5; perhaps TRBD1 as D (5 bases). CDR3 length equals 15 residues. CDR1 MNHEY and CDR2 SMNVEV come from the germline V gene (reference sequence). V was cut by 6 bases and J by 6 bases, with 18 bases left in between. DNA for the CDR3: TGTGCCAGCAGGCACGGGACGGGAAGGGGTCAGCCCCAGCATTTT. Translated, it gives CASRHGTGRGQPQHF.

This sequence joins TRBV5-4 and TRBJ1-2; maybe TRBD1 (5 bases). The germline V and J ends were trimmed by 3 bases and 5 bases, with 11 bases remaining between them. The germline gives CDR1 SGHNT, CDR2 YYREEE (reference sequence). This CDR3 spans 13 amino acids. CDR3 sequence: CASSWDREYGYTF. CDR3 in DNA: TGTGCCAGCAGCTGGGACCGAGAATATGGCTACACCTTC.